What follows are 6 T cell receptor beta chains derived from one specimen sequenced in a study of blood T cell repertoires in COVID-19. The data were produced by immunoSEQ multiplex PCR, yet TCRdb's version contains in-frame clones alone and is incomplete. This sample has 45,000 to 55,000 clones, with roughly 90% found just once. Sequences were obtained from peripheral blood. Receptors were obtained from a human donor in a cohort sampled during active COVID-19.

This chain joins TRBV20-1 and TRBJ1-2, with D perhaps matching TRBD1 (5 bases). The V and J ends lost 8 bases and 7 bases respectively, with 14 bases between them. CDR1 and CDR2 from the germline V gene are DFQATT and SNEGSKA (reference sequence). The CDR3 has 11 residues. CDR3 residues: CSTSSGFGYTF. CDR3 nucleotides: TGCAGTACAAGCTCAGGGTTTGGCTACACCTTC.

Only one count was recorded for this clone. The chain uses TRBV6-2 or TRBV6-3 and TRBJ1-1; 7 nucleotides align to TRBD1. Germline assignment: CDR1 MNHEY and CDR2 SVGEGT. The CDR3 totals 16 residues. The J segment lost 0 bases and the V segment lost 4 bases, leaving 8 bases of the junction unmatched. CDR3 in amino acids: CASSFKAGGMNTEAFF. The CDR3, as DNA: TGTGCCAGCAGTTTTAAAGCAGGGGGGATGAACACTGAAGCTTTCTTT.

The chain carries TRBV7-2 and TRBJ1-4; D uncertain. Germline V gives CDR1 SGHTA, CDR2 FQGNSA. V gave up 4 bases and J gave up 0 bases, with 9 bases separating them. This CDR3 is built from 15 residues. The CDR3 region is CASSSRASTNEKLFF. DNA of the CDR3: TGTGCCAGCAGCTCTAGAGCCTCAACTAATGAAAAACTGTTTTTT.

This rearrangement joins TRBV7-2 to TRBJ1-1; unclear D gene. The CDR3 has 17 residues. CDR1 and CDR2 (germline): SGHTA, FQGNSA. Trimming left V 0 bases short and J 6 bases short, with 20 bases between. The CDR3 nucleotides are TGTGCCAGCAGCTTAGCGTTGATCCTTACTCCATTTTCTGAAGCTTTCTTT. It is translated as CASSLALILTPFSEAFF. Variable domain in full (rest from reference TRBV7-2 and TRBJ1-1): GAGVSQSPSNKVTEKGKDVELRCDPISGHTALYWYRQSLGQGLEFLIYFQGNSAPDKSGLPSDRFSAERTGGSVSTLTIQRTQQEDSAVYLCASSLALILTPFSEAFFGQGTRLTVV.

The chain has TRBV6-5 and TRBJ1-1, with 9 bases identical to TRBD1. The germline gives CDR1 MNHEY, CDR2 SVGAGI. V shed 10 bases and J 3 bases; nucleotides not matched to a gene: 6. The CDR3 runs 13 residues. The CDR3 sequence: CATWDRVDTEAFF. In DNA, the CDR3 is TGTGCCACCTGGGACAGGGTAGACACTGAAGCTTTCTTT.

This sequence joins TRBV5-1 and TRBJ2-7, with D tentatively TRBD2 (6 bases). The germline V and J ends were trimmed by 2 bases and 1 base, with 13 bases remaining between them. The germline V gene has CDR1 SGHRS and CDR2 YFSETQ. The CDR3 extends over 15 amino acids. This CDR3 reads CASSFGVAVSYEQYF. The CDR3 DNA reads as TGCGCCAGCAGCTTCGGAGTAGCGGTGTCCTACGAGCAGTACTTC.